Listed here are 30 T cell receptor beta chains from one sample, sequenced in a study of shared clonotypes between healthy human individuals (dated by TCRdb to the early 2020s). The library relied on the immunoSEQ multiplex PCR assay. In its TCRdb copy, this immuneACCESS table keeps in-frame sequences only and misses some clones. Where compared with another copy, unresolved V genes explain less than half of these, and the others have no known cause. The sample data list a few million clones, and 93% of these were observed just once. The biggest ten clones account for approximately 1.6% of the sample. CD8 naive samples were obtained by positive selection for CCR7 among CD45RO-negative cells, yielding a CD45RA+CCR7+ population from which TemRA cells were excluded. Sequenced material: naive CD8+ T cells from PBMCs. In light of the paper, this sample's cell subset or site label describes: CD45RA+CCR7+. The receptors shown here come from a man aged 18 to 30 in good health. Some clones in this sample may be carry-over from other donors' samples.

Notes on this clone: This CDR3 is also generated by other DNA sequences in the sample. This chain links TRBV7-9 with TRBJ2-7, with TRBD1 as a possible D gene (5 bases). V was pared by 5 bases and J by 3 bases, with 8 bases between. Germline V gene lookup returns CDR1 SEHNR and CDR2 FQNEAQ (reference sequence). The CDR3 runs to 12 residues. CDR3 nucleotides: TGTGCCAGCAGCCTGGACAACTACGAGCAGTACTTC. Amino acid sequence: CASSLDNYEQYF.

The chain employs TRBV4-1 and TRBJ2-5; D not certain. CDR1 is MGHRA, CDR2 YSYEKL, per germline. V was trimmed by 1 base and J by 5 bases, leaving 14 bases between them. The CDR3 sequence is 15 residues long. CDR3 bases: TGCGCCAGCAGCCAAGTCCTGGACCACCGGGAGACCCAGTACTTC. Translated: CASSQVLDHRETQYF.

The gene calls are TRBV4-1 and TRBJ2-7; a possible D gene is TRBD2 (5 bases). The CDR3 has 15 residues. Trimming pared 1 base from V and 2 bases from J, leaving 12 bases between. CDR1 MGHRA and CDR2 YSYEKL come from the germline V gene. CDR3 sequence: CASSQVSAAAYEQYF. The CDR3 DNA reads TGCGCCAGCAGCCAAGTCTCAGCGGCGGCCTACGAGCAGTACTTC.

The CDR3 spells CASGKPGQGANTGELFF. The CDR3 DNA is TGTGCTAGTGGCAAACCGGGACAGGGGGCGAACACCGGGGAGCTGTTTTTT. This sequence joins TRBV12-5 and TRBJ2-2; 11 nucleotides align to TRBD1. V dropped 6 bases and J dropped 0; count of bases not matched to a gene: 6. The CDR3 runs 17 residues. Germline-derived CDR1 and CDR2 are LGHNT and FRNRAP.

This sequence joins TRBV5-1 and TRBJ2-1; 8 bases map to TRBD1. The CDR3 has 16 residues. The germline V gene has CDR1 SGHRS and CDR2 YFSETQ. V trimming: 1 base; J trimming: 7 bases; junction bases outside the gene matches: 10. This chain's CDR3 is CASSLLRTGPRNEQFF. The CDR3 DNA is TGCGCCAGCAGCTTGTTGAGGACAGGGCCGAGGAATGAGCAGTTCTTC.

This clone turned up a few times. This chain links TRBV19 with TRBJ2-7; D not certain. The CDR3 sequence is 13 residues long. The germline V gene encodes CDR1 LNHDA and CDR2 SQIVND (reference sequence). Trimming shortened V by 9 bases and J by 1 base, and 13 bases separated the two germline ends. In DNA, the CDR3 is TGTGCCAGCGGAGCCCTCGGGTCCTACGAGCAGTACTTC. It encodes CASGALGSYEQYF. The full variable domain, completed using reference TRBV19 and TRBJ2-7, is DGGITQSPKYLFRKEGQNVTLSCEQNLNHDAMYWYRQDPGQGLRLIYYSQIVNDFQKGDIAEGYSVSREKKESFPLTVTSAQKNPTAFYLCASGALGSYEQYFGPGTRLTVT.

The chain carries TRBV15 and TRBJ2-3; 11 bases match TRBD2. The CDR3 has 17 amino acids. CDR1 and CDR2 (germline): LNHNV, YYDKDF (reference sequence). V trimming: 5 bases; J trimming: 2 bases; junction bases outside the gene matches: 9. In nucleotides, the CDR3 is TGTGCCACCAGCCGAGGGCCTAGCGGGAGGTACACAGATACGCAGTATTTT. Amino acid sequence: CATSRGPSGRYTDTQYF.

The CDR3 nucleotides are TGTGCCAGCAGTCCGGGACTAGTAGGGCACGGCGAGCAGTACTTC. Protein product: CASSPGLVGHGEQYF. The V call is TRBV27, the J call TRBJ2-7; 8 bases agree with TRBD2. Unmatched junction bases numbered 12, after V lost 5 bases and J lost 6 bases. The CDR3 loop spans 15 amino acids. Germline loops: CDR1 MNHEY, CDR2 SMNVEV (reference sequence).

V usage is TRBV7-2 and J usage is TRBJ2-7; 8 bases are shared with TRBD1. Germline assignment: CDR1 SGHTA and CDR2 FQGNSA. There are 14 residues in the CDR3. Losses at the gene ends were 3 bases for V and 5 bases for J; bases not matched to a gene: 6. Here the CDR3 DNA reads TGTGCCAGCAGCTTTACAGGGGGGAACCACGAGCAGTACTTC. Its translation is CASSFTGGNHEQYF.

V and J are TRBV4-3 and TRBJ2-1, with D tentatively TRBD1 (5 bases). The germline V and J ends were trimmed by 4 bases and 5 bases, with 15 bases remaining between them. Germline CDR1 reads LGHNA; CDR2 reads YSLEER. This CDR3 contains 15 residues. The CDR3 sequence is CASSLNFRAHNEQFF. The CDR3 bases are TGCGCCAGCAGCCTCAATTTCAGGGCCCACAATGAGCAGTTCTTC.

The chain uses TRBV7-9 and TRBJ2-7, with D possibly TRBD1 on 5 matching bases. This CDR3 comprises 16 residues. The V end lost 4 bases, the J end lost 4 bases, and 20 bases lay between the germline ends. Germline CDR1 reads SEHNR; CDR2 reads FQNEAQ (reference sequence). As DNA, the CDR3 is TGTGCCAGCAGCTCCGAGGAGAGACAGCCCAGGTACGAGCAGTACTTC. This translates into CASSSEERQPRYEQYF.

The V and J genes are TRBV19 and TRBJ1-2; no clear D. Deletions cut 2 bases from V and 4 bases from J, with 11 bases between. The CDR3 sequence is 14 residues long. In germline, CDR1 is LNHDA, CDR2 SQIVND (reference sequence). CDR3 sequence reads: CASSIIGAPYGYTF. In DNA, the CDR3 is TGTGCCAGTAGTATAATTGGTGCCCCCTATGGCTACACCTTC.

V is TRBV6-4 and J is TRBJ2-1, with 9 nucleotides matching TRBD2. The V gene's germline CDR1 is MRHNA and CDR2 SNTAGT. The CDR3 has 16 residues. Germline trimming cut 6 bases from V and 2 bases from J; bases unmatched to any gene: 8. The CDR3 bases are TGTGCCAGCAGCGAAGCGGGAGGACGCGCCTACAATGAGCAGTTCTTC. Its protein product is CASSEAGGRAYNEQFF.

V gene TRBV28 combines with J gene TRBJ2-1; 10 bases map to TRBD2. The ends lost 6 bases at V and 5 bases at J; junction bases unmatched: 10. Germline values: CDR1 MDHEN, CDR2 SYDVKM. The CDR3 loop spans 16 amino acids. Here the CDR3 reads CASSLRASGRDNEQFF. As DNA, the CDR3 is TGTGCCAGCAGCCTGAGGGCTAGCGGGAGAGACAATGAGCAGTTCTTC. The full variable domain, with the rest looked up from reference TRBV28 and TRBJ2-1, is DVKVTQSSRYLVKRTGEKVFLECVQDMDHENMFWYRQDPGLGLRLIYFSYDVKMKEKGDIPEGYSVSREKKERFSLILESASTNQTSMYLCASSLRASGRDNEQFFGPGTRLTVL.

The chain links TRBV6-1 to TRBJ1-1; TRBD1 might be the D (5 bases). This CDR3 has 16 amino acids. CDR1 is MNHNS and CDR2 is SASEGT in the germline V gene. V was shortened by 0 bases and J by 4 bases, with 15 bases between the two germline ends. The CDR3, as DNA: TGTGCCAGCAGTGAAGCTAGTGAGGGGATCCGCACTGAAGCTTTCTTT. Translated, it gives CASSEASEGIRTEAFF.

The chain is built from TRBV11-2 and TRBJ1-5; D remains ambiguous. This CDR3 is built from 15 residues. V lost 1 base and J 0 bases, leaving 7 bases between the germline ends. Germline CDR1 is SGHAT and CDR2 is FQNNGV. The CDR3, as DNA: TGTGCCAGCAGCTTAGGTGGGAGTAGCAATCAGCCCCAGCATTTT. It is translated as CASSLGGSSNQPQHF.

This clone was detected a few times. The V call is TRBV7-2, the J call TRBJ1-5; D is unclear. CDR1 and CDR2 from the germline V gene are SGHTA and FQGNSA. Trimming pared 0 bases from V and 6 bases from J, leaving 9 bases between. The CDR3 length is 14 residues. CDR3 protein: CASSLASRGQPQHF. In DNA form, the CDR3 reads TGTGCCAGCAGCTTAGCGTCCCGGGGTCAGCCCCAGCATTTT.

The chain carries TRBV7-9 and TRBJ2-3, with 11 bases aligning to TRBD2. V gave up 7 bases and J gave up 5 bases; unmatched junction bases: 11. The CDR3 is 16 amino acids. CDR1 is SEHNR and CDR2 is FQNEAQ in the germline V gene (reference sequence). CDR3 coding DNA: TGTGCCAGCACCCCGGAACTAGCGGGAGAGGAAGATACGCAGTATTTT. Translation: CASTPELAGEEDTQYF.

Concerning this clone itself: Other DNA sequences in this sample translate to the same CDR3. The gene calls are TRBV27 and TRBJ2-1; no definite D call. The V and J ends lost 5 bases and 0 bases respectively, with 11 bases between them. Germline V gene data show CDR1 as MNHEY and CDR2 as SMNVEV (reference sequence). The CDR3 is 15 residues long. The CDR3 sequence: CASSPRLSSYNEQFF. The CDR3 DNA reads as TGTGCCAGCAGTCCCCGTCTGAGCTCCTACAATGAGCAGTTCTTC.

The chain uses TRBV28 and TRBJ1-5; D gene ambiguous. This CDR3 comprises 16 residues. V shed 4 bases and J shed 0 bases, with 13 bases lying between them. The germline CDR1 and CDR2 sequences are MDHEN and SYDVKM. CDR3 sequence (DNA): TGTGCCAGCAGTTCTATCCGGGCAAATAGCAATCAGCCCCAGCATTTT. It is translated as CASSSIRANSNQPQHF.

The chain uses TRBV28 and TRBJ1-5; 7 bases match TRBD1. V was pared by 4 bases and J by 4 bases, with 7 bases of the junction left unmatched. Germline V CDR1 and CDR2: MDHEN, SYDVKM. This CDR3 has 15 amino acids. The CDR3 DNA follows: TGTGCCAGCAGTTCTCCGGGACAGTTAAATCAGCCCCAGCATTTT. The encoded protein is CASSSPGQLNQPQHF.

The chain couples TRBV9 to TRBJ1-1; a weak D match, TRBD1 (6 bases). The V gene lost 0 bases and the J gene lost 7 bases, with 22 bases spanning the gap. Germline V gives CDR1 SGDLS, CDR2 YYNGEE. This CDR3 is 17 amino acids long. In DNA, the CDR3 is TGTGCCAGCAGCGTAGAGGGAAGGGGCAGGGGAGTAGATGAAGCTTTCTTT. Translating it yields CASSVEGRGRGVDEAFF.

This chain's CDR3 is CASSTTRVDEQFF. CDR3 nucleotide sequence: TGTGCCAGCAGTACAACCAGGGTCGATGAGCAGTTCTTC. The rearrangement links TRBV6-5 to TRBJ2-1; a possible D gene is TRBD1 (5 bases). In germline, CDR1 is MNHEY, CDR2 SVGAGI. There are 13 residues in the CDR3. The V end lost 5 bases, the J end lost 8 bases, and 13 bases lay between the germline ends.

V is TRBV6-9 and J is TRBJ2-6, with 8 nucleotides matching TRBD2. The CDR3 length is 17 residues. Germline-derived CDR1 and CDR2 are MNHGY and SVAAGI. Unmatched junction bases numbered 11, after V lost 8 bases and J lost 2 bases. The chain's CDR3 is CASPGGGRGPGANVLTF. The CDR3 region has the DNA TGTGCCAGCCCCGGCGGGGGGCGGGGTCCTGGGGCCAACGTCCTGACTTTC.

This chain joins TRBV6-5 and TRBJ2-7; possibly TRBD1 for D (7 bases). V lost 3 bases and J 4 bases, leaving 16 bases between the germline ends. The CDR3 extends over 15 amino acids. Germline V gene data show CDR1 as MNHEY and CDR2 as SVGAGI. CDR3 sequence (DNA): TGTGCCAGCAGTTATGAGATCAGGGGGGATTACGAGCAGTACTTC. This sequence encodes CASSYEIRGDYEQYF.

V and J are TRBV6-5 and TRBJ1-5; D gene ambiguous. Germline CDR1 and CDR2: MNHEY and SVGAGI. The length of the CDR3 is 13 residues. V dropped 5 bases and J dropped 5 bases, with 10 bases sitting between them. The CDR3 sequence is CASSPRAYQPQHF. The CDR3 DNA is TGTGCCAGCAGTCCCCGTGCCTATCAGCCCCAGCATTTT.

This chain connects TRBV29-1 to TRBJ1-1, with 7 bases identical to TRBD1. Unmatched junction bases numbered 16, after V lost 6 bases and J lost 0 bases. There are 17 residues in the CDR3. Germline V lookup: CDR1 SQVTM, CDR2 ANQGSEA. The chain's CDR3 is CSVTLTGSLSVNTEAFF. CDR3 DNA: TGCAGCGTCACCTTGACAGGGTCGTTGTCAGTGAACACTGAAGCTTTCTTT.

This chain joins TRBV27 and TRBJ1-2, with D uncertain. From germline, CDR1 is MNHEY and CDR2 SMNVEV (reference sequence). Trimming pared 10 bases from V and 6 bases from J, leaving 15 bases between. The CDR3 extends over 12 amino acids. The DNA for the CDR3 is TGTGCCACACTCTCCTATGGTCATGGCTACACCTTC. This sequence encodes CATLSYGHGYTF.

This chain connects TRBV19 to TRBJ2-2, with D tentatively TRBD1 (6 bases). Trimming stripped 7 bases from V and 0 bases from J, with 12 bases between. The CDR3 consists of 15 residues. Germline lookup yields CDR1 LNHDA and CDR2 SQIVND (reference sequence). The CDR3 sequence is CASIHRVSNTGELFF. In DNA form, the CDR3 reads TGTGCCAGTATCCACAGGGTCTCGAACACCGGGGAGCTGTTTTTT.

The V gene is TRBV7-9, the J gene TRBJ2-7, with D perhaps TRBD2 (6 bases). The CDR3 runs 15 residues. V lost 8 bases, J lost 3 bases, and 20 bases lay in between. From germline, CDR1 is SEHNR and CDR2 FQNEAQ (reference sequence). This CDR3 is CASRRDGGRDYEQYF. In nucleotides, the CDR3 is TGTGCCAGCCGCCGGGACGGCGGGCGGGACTACGAGCAGTACTTC.